Shown below are 18 T cell receptor beta chains from a single sample sequenced in a study of T cells in Graves' hyperthyroidism and ophthalmopathy. From RNA transcripts, TCR beta CDR3 regions were amplified. First-round RT-PCR with HTBI primers amplified the TCR CDR3 region. TCRdb independently ran MiXCR on the multiplex PCR reads; one entry per CDR3 protein. The table has just over 550,000 distinct CDR3 sequences, 35% to 55% seen once. Material: peripheral blood or thyroid tissue (not recorded which). These receptor sequences come from a woman under 30 with Graves' hyperthyroidism.

This clonotype has a count of ten or more. The chain employs TRBV20-1 and TRBJ1-5; TRBD1 is a possible D gene (6 bases). The CDR3 totals 12 residues. Germline CDR1 and CDR2: DFQATT and SNEGSKA (reference sequence). V lost 8 bases, J lost 2 bases, and 10 bases lay in between. CDR3 loop: CSQAGGNQPQHF. Written as DNA, the CDR3 is TGCAGTCAAGCAGGGGGCAATCAGCCCCAGCATTTT.

This sequence joins TRBV25-1 and TRBJ2-3, with D tentatively TRBD1 (6 bases). This CDR3 has 15 residues. Germline V gene sequence: CDR1 MGHDK, CDR2 SYGVNS. V lost 3 bases, J lost 1 base, and 11 bases lay in between. The DNA of the CDR3 is TGTGCCAGCAGTGATCAGGGGAAGGGCACAGATACGCAGTATTTT. Its translation is CASSDQGKGTDTQYF.

The V and J genes are TRBV2 and TRBJ1-2, with 7 bases fitting TRBD1. This CDR3 has 12 residues. After removal of 4 bases from V and 6 bases from J, the junction contained 2 bases not matched to a gene. Germline-derived CDR1 and CDR2 are SNHLY and FYNNEI. The CDR3 DNA follows: TGTGCCAGCAGTGCAGGACAGGATGGCTACACCTTC. Its translation is CASSAGQDGYTF.

This clonotype was counted ten times or more. The gene calls are TRBV29-1 and TRBJ1-3; 8 nucleotides align to TRBD1. V lost 4 bases to trimming and J lost 4 bases; unmatched junction nucleotides: 3. This CDR3 has 13 amino acids. Germline V gene sequence: CDR1 SQVTM, CDR2 ANQGSEA. CDR3 region: CSVGQGHGNTIYF. The CDR3 DNA sequence: TGCAGCGTTGGACAGGGGCACGGAAACACCATATATTTT.

CDR3 bases: TGTGCCAGCAGCGACCGGGACAGAGCAAAACTGTTTTTT. Amino acids: CASSDRDRAKLFF. The rearrangement links TRBV7-9 to TRBJ1-4; 7 bases are a match to TRBD1. V lost 5 bases to trimming and J lost 10 bases; unmatched junction nucleotides: 7. Germline V gene lookup returns CDR1 SEHNR and CDR2 FQNEAQ (reference sequence). This CDR3 comprises 13 residues.

A note on this clonotype: This clone may be a read error of a much larger clone one base away. In DNA form, the CDR3 reads TGTGCCAGCGCGTTAAGCGGCACTGAAGCTTTCTTT. Encoded protein: CASALSGTEAFF. V gene TRBV2 combines with J gene TRBJ1-1, with unresolved D. V gave up 8 bases and J gave up 4 bases, with 11 bases separating them. Germline CDR1 reads SNHLY; CDR2 reads FYNNEI. The CDR3 runs 12 residues.

This clonotype was picked up a small number of times. The chain employs TRBV7-8 and TRBJ1-2; D is undetermined. This CDR3 has 12 residues. Germline CDR1 is SGHVS and CDR2 is FQNEAQ. V was trimmed by 1 base and J by 8 bases, leaving 8 bases between them. CDR3 loop: CASSLVGSGYTF. Written as DNA, the CDR3 is TGTGCCAGCAGCTTAGTTGGTTCCGGCTACACCTTC.

This clonotype was picked up one time. Possible read error: a much larger clone is one base away. The chain carries TRBV7-6 and TRBJ1-4; no clear D gene. Germline V gives CDR1 SGHVS, CDR2 FNYEAQ. The CDR3 is 13 amino acids. The CDR3: CASSLGANGKLFF. The CDR3 DNA follows: TGTGCCAGCAGCCTAGGAGCTAATGGAAAACTGTTTTTT.

This clonotype appeared many times. This rearrangement joins TRBV15 to TRBJ2-7, with 7 bases aligning to TRBD2. This CDR3 is 13 amino acids long. V dropped 5 bases and J dropped 6; count of bases not matched to a gene: 7. Germline lookup yields CDR1 LNHNV and CDR2 YYDKDF (reference sequence). In nucleotides, the CDR3 is TGTGCCACCAGCCCGGGGAGGGGACGCGAGCAGTACTTC. Translating gives CATSPGRGREQYF.

This clonotype was counted between two and nine times. The CDR3 loop is CASSAYTETQYF. The CDR3 bases are TGTGCCAGCAGCGCCTATACGGAGACCCAGTACTTC. The gene calls are TRBV2 and TRBJ2-5; D is ambiguous. V lost 6 bases, J lost 5 bases, and 10 bases lay in between. Germline assignment: CDR1 SNHLY and CDR2 FYNNEI. CDR3 length: 12 amino acids.

Details on this clonotype: A read error may be the cause here, since a much bigger clone is one base away. The genes are TRBV7-9 and TRBJ2-7, with TRBD1 matching 8 bases. The germline CDR1 and CDR2 sequences are SEHNR and FQNEAQ (reference sequence). The CDR3 contains 14 residues. With 5 bases clipped from V and 2 bases from J, the junction kept 5 bases outside the gene matches. The CDR3 DNA sequence: TGTGCCAGCAGCCAACGGACAGGGACCTACGAGCAGTACTTC. The encoded protein is CASSQRTGTYEQYF. Full variable domain (remainder filled in from reference TRBV7-9 and TRBJ2-7): DTGVSQNPRHKITKRGQNVTFRCDPISEHNRLYWYRQTLGQGPEFLTYFQNEAQLEKSRLLSDRFSAERPKGSFSTLEIQRTEQGDSAMYLCASSQRTGTYEQYFGPGTRLTVT.

The CDR3 DNA sequence: TGTGCCAGCAGTGAAACTAGCGGATTCACAGATACGCAGTATTTT. Translation: CASSETSGFTDTQYF. This sequence joins TRBV2 and TRBJ2-3; TRBD2 matches at 8 bases. Germline V gives CDR1 SNHLY, CDR2 FYNNEI. CDR3 length equals 15 residues. V shed 2 bases, J shed 2 bases, and the junction held 3 bases outside the gene matches.

Remarks on this clonotype: At one boundary the junction diverges from the germline segment, which might be a read error. The rearrangement links TRBV9 to TRBJ2-5; D call uncertain. Matching the DNA end better, TRBJ2-7 makes the J call doubtful. CDR1 is SGDLS and CDR2 is YYNGEE in the germline V gene. This CDR3 region has 11 residues. CDR3 sequence: CAGSVSYEQYF. The CDR3 DNA sequence: TGTGCCGGCAGCGTAAGCTACGAGCAGTACTTC.

This clonotype showed up many times. The V gene is TRBV7-3, the J gene TRBJ2-2; TRBD1 might be the D (5 bases). V lost 8 bases and J lost 1, with 8 bases in between. Germline V CDR1 and CDR2: SGHTA, FQGTGA. CDR3 length equals 13 residues. The CDR3 sequence: CASGQGNTGELFF. CDR3 sequence (DNA): TGTGCCAGCGGGCAGGGGAACACCGGGGAGCTGTTTTTT.

The V gene is TRBV10-1, the J gene TRBJ2-7, with 9 bases aligning to TRBD1. Germline CDR1 and CDR2: WNHNN and SYGVQD (reference sequence). This CDR3 comprises 14 residues. CDR3 loop: CSAAGTGIAGEQYF. CDR3 DNA: TGCAGCGCAGCCGGGACAGGGATCGCGGGCGAGCAGTACTTC.

This clonotype was detected only a few times. V and J are TRBV10-2 and TRBJ2-7; D gene uncertain. This CDR3 has 13 amino acids. The germline gives CDR1 WSHSY, CDR2 SAAADI. V gave up 4 bases and J gave up 3 bases, with 10 bases separating them. The CDR3 reads CASSAGPLYEQYF. As DNA, the CDR3 is TGCGCCAGCAGTGCGGGCCCTCTCTACGAGCAGTACTTC.

This clonotype was counted once. The chain is built from TRBV20-1 and TRBJ2-7; 9 bases fit TRBD1. CDR3 length: 14 residues. Trimming removed 6 bases from V and 1 base from J; junction bases left unmatched: 7. Germline V gene data show CDR1 as DFQATT and CDR2 as SNEGSKA (reference sequence). Here the CDR3 DNA reads TGCAGTGCAAGCCGGACAGGGGATTCCTACGAGCAGTACTTC. Protein: CSASRTGDSYEQYF.

As to this clonotype: A read error may be the cause here, since a much bigger clone is one base away. The chain carries TRBV6-1 and TRBJ2-7; 12 bases match TRBD2. Germline CDR1 and CDR2: MNHNS and SASEGT. CDR3 length: 13 amino acids. V dropped 6 bases and J dropped 7; count of bases not matched to a gene: 4. The CDR3 DNA sequence: TGTGCCAGCAGGACTAGCGGGAGTGGGGAGCAGTACTTC. Residues: CASRTSGSGEQYF.